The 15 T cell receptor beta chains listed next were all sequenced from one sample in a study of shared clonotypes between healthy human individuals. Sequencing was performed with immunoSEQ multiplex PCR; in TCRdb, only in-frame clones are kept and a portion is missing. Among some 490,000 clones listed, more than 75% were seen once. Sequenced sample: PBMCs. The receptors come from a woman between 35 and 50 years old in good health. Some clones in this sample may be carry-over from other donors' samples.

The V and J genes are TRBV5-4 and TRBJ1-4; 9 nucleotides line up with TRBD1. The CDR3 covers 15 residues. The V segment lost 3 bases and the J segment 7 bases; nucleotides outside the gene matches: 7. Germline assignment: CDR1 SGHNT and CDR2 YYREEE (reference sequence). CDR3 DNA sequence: TGTGCCAGCAGCTCGCCGGGACAGGGAAGTGAAAAACTGTTTTTT. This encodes CASSSPGQGSEKLFF.

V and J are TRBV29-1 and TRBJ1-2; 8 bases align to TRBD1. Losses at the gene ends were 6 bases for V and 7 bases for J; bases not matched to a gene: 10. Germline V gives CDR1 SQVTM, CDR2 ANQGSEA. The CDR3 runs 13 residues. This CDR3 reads CSVAGGTEGGYTF. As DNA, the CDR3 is TGCAGCGTGGCAGGGGGCACGGAAGGTGGCTACACCTTC.

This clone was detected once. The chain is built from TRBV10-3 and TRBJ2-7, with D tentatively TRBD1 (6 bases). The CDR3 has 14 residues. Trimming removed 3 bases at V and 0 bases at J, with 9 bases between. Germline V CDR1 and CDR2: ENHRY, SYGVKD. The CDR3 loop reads CAISEDRSSYEQYF. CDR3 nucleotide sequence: TGTGCCATCAGTGAAGACAGGAGCTCCTACGAGCAGTACTTC.

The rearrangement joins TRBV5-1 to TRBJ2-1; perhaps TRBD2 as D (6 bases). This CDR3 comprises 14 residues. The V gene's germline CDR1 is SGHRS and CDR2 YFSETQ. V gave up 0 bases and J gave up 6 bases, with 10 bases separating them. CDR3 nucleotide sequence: TGCGCCAGCAGCTTGGGACTAGTTTTCAATGAGCAGTTCTTC. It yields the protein CASSLGLVFNEQFF.

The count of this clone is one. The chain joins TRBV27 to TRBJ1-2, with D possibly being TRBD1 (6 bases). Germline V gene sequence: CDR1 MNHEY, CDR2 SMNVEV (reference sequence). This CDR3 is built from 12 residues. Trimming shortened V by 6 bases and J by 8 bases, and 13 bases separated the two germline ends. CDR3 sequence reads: CASRNREGGYTF. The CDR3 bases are TGTGCCAGCAGGAACAGGGAAGGCGGCTACACCTTC.

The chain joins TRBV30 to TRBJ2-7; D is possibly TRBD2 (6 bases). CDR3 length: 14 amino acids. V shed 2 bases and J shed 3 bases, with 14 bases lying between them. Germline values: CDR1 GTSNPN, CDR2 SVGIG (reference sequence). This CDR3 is CAWSSWVADYEQYF. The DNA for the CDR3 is TGTGCCTGGAGTAGTTGGGTAGCGGACTACGAGCAGTACTTC.

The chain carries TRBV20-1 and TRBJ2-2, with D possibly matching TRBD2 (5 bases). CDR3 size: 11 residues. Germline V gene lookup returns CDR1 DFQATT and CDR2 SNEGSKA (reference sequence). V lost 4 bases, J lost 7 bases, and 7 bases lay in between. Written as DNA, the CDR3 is TGCAGTGCTACGAGCGGCGGGGAGCTGTTTTTT. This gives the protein CSATSGGELFF.

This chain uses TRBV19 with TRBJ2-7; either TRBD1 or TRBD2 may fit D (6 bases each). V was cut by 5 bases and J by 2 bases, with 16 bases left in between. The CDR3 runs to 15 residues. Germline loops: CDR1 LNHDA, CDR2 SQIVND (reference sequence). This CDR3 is CASSQPGAGTYEQYF. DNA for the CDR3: TGTGCCAGTAGTCAACCGGGGGCGGGAACCTACGAGCAGTACTTC.

The CDR3, as DNA: TGTGCCAGCAGTTTCGGACTAGCGGGGTCCTACGAGCAGTACTTC. The encoded protein is CASSFGLAGSYEQYF. J is TRBJ2-7 and V is TRBV6-5; 12 bases align to TRBD2. CDR1 is MNHEY, CDR2 SVGAGI, per germline. V shed 4 bases, J shed 1 base, and the junction held 2 bases outside the gene matches. The CDR3 covers 15 residues.

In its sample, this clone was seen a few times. CDR3 region: CSVTQDYGYTF. The CDR3 DNA reads TGCAGCGTCACCCAGGACTATGGCTACACCTTC. The genes are TRBV29-1 and TRBJ1-2, with D unresolved. Germline V gene sequence: CDR1 SQVTM, CDR2 ANQGSEA. The CDR3 spans 11 residues. Trimming left V 6 bases short and J 3 bases short, with 8 bases between.

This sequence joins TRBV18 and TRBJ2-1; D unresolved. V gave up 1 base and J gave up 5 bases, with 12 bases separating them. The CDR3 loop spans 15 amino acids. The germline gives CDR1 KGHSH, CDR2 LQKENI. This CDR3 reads CASSPLGTVDNEQFF. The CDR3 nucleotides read TGTGCCAGCTCACCACTGGGAACAGTCGACAATGAGCAGTTCTTC.

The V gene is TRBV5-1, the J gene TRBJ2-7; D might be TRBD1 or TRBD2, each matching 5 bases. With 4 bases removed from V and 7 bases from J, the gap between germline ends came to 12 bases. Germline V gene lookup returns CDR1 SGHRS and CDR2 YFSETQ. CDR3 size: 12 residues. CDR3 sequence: CASSLGPKEQYF. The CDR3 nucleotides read TGCGCCAGCAGCCTGGGACCTAAGGAGCAGTACTTC.

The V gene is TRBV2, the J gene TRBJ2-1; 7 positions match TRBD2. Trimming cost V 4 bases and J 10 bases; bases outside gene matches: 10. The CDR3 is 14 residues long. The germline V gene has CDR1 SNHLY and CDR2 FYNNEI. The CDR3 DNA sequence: TGTGCCAGCAGTGGACTAGCTCCAGGTTCGGAGCAGTTCTTC. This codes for CASSGLAPGSEQFF.

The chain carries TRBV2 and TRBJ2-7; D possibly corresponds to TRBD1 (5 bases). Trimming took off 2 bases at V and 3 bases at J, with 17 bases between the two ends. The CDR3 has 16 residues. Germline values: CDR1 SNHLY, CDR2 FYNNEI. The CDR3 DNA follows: TGTGCCAGCAGTGAATACAGGTTCCTCAGAAACTACGAGCAGTACTTC. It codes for CASSEYRFLRNYEQYF.

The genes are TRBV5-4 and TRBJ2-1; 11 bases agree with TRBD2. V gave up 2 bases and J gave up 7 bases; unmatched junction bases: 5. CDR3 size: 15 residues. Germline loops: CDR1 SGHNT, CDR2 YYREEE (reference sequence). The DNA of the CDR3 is TGTGCCAGCAGCTTACTAGCGGGAGTAGTAAATGAGCAGTTCTTC. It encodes CASSLLAGVVNEQFF.